Listed here are 30 T cell receptor beta chains from one sample, sequenced in a study of vaccination and CD4 T cells after COVID-19. Researchers used the Oncomine TCR Beta short-read assay to sequence DNA from cultured CD4+ T cells. TCRdb analysed the PCR reads with MiXCR anew, one entry per CDR3 protein. The repertoire holds 28,000 or so distinct CDR3 sequences, with roughly 40% as singletons. Specified treatment: approximately nine-day PBMC culture with coronavirus spike peptide pools or control peptides (ViraFEST assay). For these receptors, no antigen is known. Material for sequencing was CD4+ T cells from blood, cultured in vitro. The receptors shown here come from a human donor who had recovered from COVID-19.

This clonotype was observed a few times. The gene calls are TRBV6-5 and TRBJ1-2; D remains ambiguous. CDR3 length: 12 residues. V lost 4 bases and J 6 bases, leaving 9 bases between the germline ends. CDR1 and CDR2 from the germline V gene are MNHEY and SVGAGI. CDR3 loop: CASSSQGNGYTF. In DNA form, the CDR3 reads TGTGCCAGCAGTTCCCAAGGGAATGGCTACACCTTC.

The rearrangement uses TRBV20-1 and TRBJ2-1; D unresolved. CDR3 size: 14 residues. Trimming cost V 0 bases and J 0 bases, with 6 bases left between them. Germline lookup yields CDR1 DFQATT and CDR2 SNEGSKA (reference sequence). This chain's CDR3 is CSARDSLSYNEQFF. CDR3 bases: TGCAGTGCTAGAGACAGTCTCTCCTACAATGAGCAGTTCTTC.

This clonotype was detected a few times. The chain links TRBV27 to TRBJ2-2, with D possibly called TRBD1 or TRBD2 (6 bases each). Trimming shortened V by 7 bases and J by 6 bases, and 18 bases separated the two germline ends. Germline V lookup: CDR1 MNHEY, CDR2 SMNVEV (reference sequence). The CDR3 spans 15 residues. CDR3 nucleotides: TGTGCCAGCACGTACGGGGGCTTGGAGGCCGGGGAGCTGTTTTTT. This encodes CASTYGGLEAGELFF.

This clonotype has only a few counts. The genes are TRBV6-2 or TRBV6-3 and TRBJ2-7, with D perhaps TRBD1 or TRBD2 (6 bases each). This CDR3 spans 14 amino acids. Germline values: CDR1 MNHEY, CDR2 SVGEGT. V dropped 6 bases and J dropped 3 bases, with 15 bases sitting between them. The CDR3 protein is CASRKWGALYEQYF. The CDR3, as DNA: TGTGCCAGCAGGAAATGGGGGGCCCTCTACGAGCAGTACTTC.

This clonotype was counted a few times. The V call is TRBV7-8, the J call TRBJ1-5; D unresolved. This CDR3 comprises 14 residues. Trimming cost V 5 bases and J 9 bases, with 17 bases left between them. CDR1 is SGHVS and CDR2 is FQNEAQ in the germline V gene. CDR3 residues: CASSLPPGVLPQHF. DNA for the CDR3: TGTGCCAGCAGCCTCCCCCCCGGCGTGTTGCCCCAGCATTTT.

V usage is TRBV18 and J usage is TRBJ1-5; no firm D call. Germline values: CDR1 KGHSH, CDR2 LQKENI. CDR3 length: 14 residues. V lost 5 bases and J lost 7, with 15 bases in between. The CDR3 spells CASSGLAVGQPQHF. Here the CDR3 DNA reads TGTGCCAGCTCAGGCCTAGCGGTCGGCCAGCCCCAGCATTTT.

This CDR3 reads CASSTRTGGFTRDEQFF. CDR3 in DNA: TGTGCCAGTAGTACTAGGACAGGGGGCTTCACGAGGGATGAGCAGTTCTTC. The V and J genes are TRBV19 and TRBJ2-1; 11 positions match TRBD1. The CDR3 has 17 residues. CDR1 and CDR2 from the germline V gene are LNHDA and SQIVND (reference sequence). V lost 4 bases to trimming and J lost 8 bases; unmatched junction nucleotides: 13.

V gene TRBV12-3 or TRBV12-4 combines with J gene TRBJ1-6; no reliable D call. The CDR3 is 13 residues long. V lost 2 bases and J lost 9, with 8 bases in between. The CDR3 coding sequence is TGTGCCAGCAGTTTAATCGGGGTTTCACCCCTCCACTTT. Protein: CASSLIGVSPLHF.

In this sample, this clonotype turned up a few times. The chain combines TRBV21-1 with TRBJ1-5; the table's D call, TRBD1, was not checked against the DNA. TRBV21-1 is a documented pseudogene. This CDR3 has 15 residues. CDR3 coding DNA: TGTGCCAGCAGCAAAGGATGGGCAGGGTGTCAGCCCCAGCATTTT. This codes for CASSKGWAGCQPQHF.

The chain recombines TRBV5-5 with TRBJ1-3; 7 bases line up with TRBD1. The CDR3 runs to 15 residues. The V and J ends lost 0 bases and 1 base, in that order; junction bases with no gene match: 1. The germline CDR1 and CDR2 sequences are SGHKS and YYEKEE (reference sequence). Here the CDR3 DNA reads TGTGCCAGCAGCTTGGAGGGGGCGTCTGGAAACACCATATATTTT. Its protein product is CASSLEGASGNTIYF.

V is TRBV28 and J is TRBJ2-1; D is unclear. CDR1 and CDR2 (germline): MDHEN, SYDVKM. CDR3 length equals 16 residues. V lost 6 bases and J lost 2, with 17 bases in between. The CDR3 loop reads CASRPGTGVTYNEQFF. For the CDR3, the DNA is TGTGCCAGCAGACCGGGTACTGGGGTCACCTACAATGAGCAGTTCTTC.

The chain carries TRBV30 and TRBJ2-1, with D uncertain. V was clipped by 0 bases and J by 3 bases, with 0 bases between them. This CDR3 region has 11 residues. Germline values: CDR1 GTSNPN, CDR2 SVGIG (reference sequence). The CDR3 nucleotides are TGTGCCTGGAGTGTCTACAATGAGCAGTTCTTC. Translated, it gives CAWSVYNEQFF.

The chain uses TRBV21-1 and TRBJ2-1; TRBD2, as called in the table, went unchecked against the DNA. TRBV21-1 is an annotated pseudogene. This CDR3 is 15 amino acids long. The chain's CDR3 is CASSKWPSIWSEQFF. The CDR3 coding sequence is TGTGCCAGCAGCAAATGGCCTAGCATCTGGAGTGAGCAGTTCTTC.

V usage is TRBV12-3 or TRBV12-4 and J usage is TRBJ1-6; no definite D call. V lost 7 bases to trimming and J lost 11 bases, with 12 bases between them. CDR3 length: 12 amino acids. The CDR3 loop reads CASTLLGTPLHF. The CDR3 DNA is TGTGCCAGCACCCTTCTAGGGACACCCCTCCACTTT.

This clonotype was seen a few times. The J gene is TRBJ1-1, the V gene TRBV6-4, with 10 bases matching TRBD1. This CDR3 has 13 amino acids. The V gene end was trimmed by 6 bases and the J gene end by 3 bases; junction bases not matched to a gene: 1. Per the germline V gene, CDR1 is MRHNA and CDR2 is SNTAGT. CDR3 sequence reads: CASRDRGDTEAFF. CDR3 bases: TGTGCCAGCAGGGACAGGGGGGACACTGAAGCTTTCTTT.

The rearrangement links TRBV6-2 or TRBV6-3 to TRBJ2-1, with 11 bases identical to TRBD2. The V gene end was trimmed by 6 bases and the J gene end by 0 bases; junction bases not matched to a gene: 16. The CDR3 spans 20 residues. Germline V gene lookup returns CDR1 MNHEY and CDR2 SVGEGT. The CDR3 nucleotides are TGTGCCAGCAGCCAGCGACCGGGACTAGCGGAAATTAGCTCCTACAATGAGCAGTTCTTC. Protein product: CASSQRPGLAEISSYNEQFF.

The chain has TRBV4-2 and TRBJ2-7; D might be TRBD2 (6 bases). This CDR3 region has 15 residues. The V gene's germline CDR1 is LGHNA and CDR2 YNFKEQ. V was shortened by 4 bases and J by 3 bases, with 16 bases between the two germline ends. The CDR3 DNA sequence: TGTGCCAGCAGCCCGGAGGGTACGGGGAGCTACGAGCAGTACTTC. Protein product: CASSPEGTGSYEQYF.

V usage is TRBV5-4 and J usage is TRBJ2-3; 8 bases map to TRBD2. This CDR3 contains 14 residues. CDR1 and CDR2 (germline): SGHNT, YYREEE (reference sequence). With V trimmed by 9 bases and J by 0 bases, 6 bases remained unmatched. The CDR3: CATKRGKSTDTQYF. CDR3 DNA: TGTGCCACCAAGCGGGGGAAAAGCACAGATACGCAGTATTTT. Drawing the rest from reference TRBV5-4 and TRBJ2-3, the complete variable domain is ETGVTQSPTHLIKTRGQQVTLRCSSQSGHNTVSWYQQALGQGPQFIFQYYREEENGRGNFPPRFSGLQFPNYSSELNVNALELDDSALYLCATKRGKSTDTQYFGPGTRLTVL.

The chain carries TRBV11-2 and TRBJ2-7; possibly TRBD2 for D (6 bases). Germline assignment: CDR1 SGHAT and CDR2 FQNNGV. Deletions cut 5 bases from V and 0 bases from J, with 17 bases between. The CDR3 covers 16 residues. The CDR3: CASSRSGAGTSYEQYF. Here the CDR3 DNA reads TGTGCCAGCAGCAGAAGTGGGGCGGGAACCTCCTACGAGCAGTACTTC.

CDR3 protein: CAISEGMDEKLFF. The CDR3, as DNA: TGTGCCATCAGTGAGGGGATGGACGAAAAACTGTTTTTT. This chain connects TRBV10-3 to TRBJ1-4; no firm D call. The CDR3 sequence is 13 residues long. V lost 2 bases, J lost 8 bases, and 9 bases lay in between. Germline V gene lookup returns CDR1 ENHRY and CDR2 SYGVKD.

V is TRBV19 and J is TRBJ2-3; D is tentatively TRBD1 or TRBD2 (5 bases each). CDR1 LNHDA and CDR2 SQIVND come from the germline V gene (reference sequence). Trimming shortened V by 4 bases and J by 5 bases, and 13 bases separated the two germline ends. The CDR3 is 14 residues long. This CDR3 reads CASSRGYSEDTQYF. CDR3 coding DNA: TGTGCCAGTAGTAGGGGGTATTCGGAAGATACGCAGTATTTT.

This clonotype is judged medium-sized (0.01 to 0.1%). The chain uses TRBV19 and TRBJ2-6; perhaps TRBD2 as D (6 bases). CDR1 LNHDA and CDR2 SQIVND come from the germline V gene (reference sequence). V was clipped by 5 bases and J by 0 bases, with 20 bases between them. The CDR3 is 19 residues long. In nucleotides, the CDR3 is TGTGCCAGTAGTTCTGGAATCTTGCGGGGCAACTCTGGGGCCAACGTCCTGACTTTC. Translated: CASSSGILRGNSGANVLTF.

This clonotype was found a few times. This rearrangement joins TRBV11-3 to TRBJ2-7, with TRBD2 matching over 11 bases. The CDR3 contains 13 residues. V was pared by 4 bases and J by 6 bases, with 2 bases of the junction left unmatched. CDR1 and CDR2 from the germline V gene are SGHNT and YENEEA. The CDR3 DNA follows: TGTGCCAGCAGCTGGGGGACTAGCGGCGAGCAGTACTTC. This gives the protein CASSWGTSGEQYF.

The chain has TRBV2 and TRBJ1-2; 9 bases are a match to TRBD1. The CDR3 sequence is 12 residues long. V dropped 8 bases and J dropped 5; count of bases not matched to a gene: 3. The germline V gene has CDR1 SNHLY and CDR2 FYNNEI. This CDR3 reads CASGTGSYGYTF. In nucleotides, the CDR3 is TGTGCCAGCGGGACAGGGAGTTATGGCTACACCTTC. Based on the CDR3 plus reference TRBV2 and TRBJ1-2, the full variable domain is EPEVTQTPSHQVTQMGQEVILRCVPISNHLYFYWYRQILGQKVEFLVSFYNNEISEKSEIFDDQFSVERPDGSNFTLKIRSTKLEDSAMYFCASGTGSYGYTFGSGTRLTVV.

This chain uses TRBV29-1 with TRBJ2-5; tentatively, D is TRBD1 (6 bases). CDR3 length: 12 amino acids. Trimming took off 7 bases at V and 4 bases at J, with 13 bases between the two ends. CDR1 and CDR2 (germline): SQVTM, ANQGSEA. The CDR3 loop reads CSGRQAVETQYF. The CDR3 region has the DNA TGCAGCGGCAGACAGGCGGTAGAGACCCAGTACTTC.

The chain is built from TRBV2 and TRBJ2-3; 8 bases are shared with TRBD2. The V gene end was trimmed by 10 bases and the J gene end by 3 bases; junction bases not matched to a gene: 6. This CDR3 region has 13 residues. Germline CDR1 SNHLY, CDR2 FYNNEI. The CDR3, as DNA: TGTGCCACGAAGCGGGAGAGAACAGATACGCAGTATTTT. Residues: CATKRERTDTQYF.

This clonotype was recorded a few times. The rearrangement joins TRBV10-1 to TRBJ1-5; D is undetermined. V was shortened by 4 bases and J by 5 bases, with 9 bases between the two germline ends. The length of the CDR3 is 13 residues. Germline V gene sequence: CDR1 WNHNN, CDR2 SYGVQD (reference sequence). The CDR3 sequence: CASSAGEDQPQHF. The CDR3, as DNA: TGCGCCAGCAGTGCTGGCGAGGATCAGCCCCAGCATTTT.

This clonotype was seen a few times. The rearrangement joins TRBV2 to TRBJ1-1, with D possibly being TRBD1 (5 bases). V lost 5 bases to trimming and J lost 4 bases, with 11 bases between them. Germline V gene lookup returns CDR1 SNHLY and CDR2 FYNNEI. The CDR3 has 13 amino acids. CDR3 sequence (DNA): TGTGCCAGCAGTTTAGACAGAGCCACTGAAGCTTTCTTT. Translating gives CASSLDRATEAFF.

This clonotype has only a few counts. This rearrangement joins TRBV7-2 to TRBJ2-3; maybe TRBD1 (6 bases). V lost 2 bases and J lost 7, with 10 bases in between. CDR1 is SGHTA, CDR2 FQGNSA, per germline. The length of the CDR3 is 13 residues. This chain's CDR3 is CASSLQGINTQYF. In DNA, the CDR3 is TGTGCCAGCAGCTTACAGGGGATTAATACGCAGTATTTT.

This clonotype appeared a few times. The chain has TRBV12-3 or TRBV12-4 and TRBJ1-5; a possible D gene is TRBD1 (5 bases). Trimming removed 6 bases at V and 4 bases at J, with 10 bases between. The CDR3 extends over 13 amino acids. The CDR3, as DNA: TGTGCCAGCAGCGACAGAAGGAATCAGCCCCAGCATTTT. Amino acids: CASSDRRNQPQHF.